The rows below give T cell receptor beta chains drawn from one sample of a study of blood T cells in healthy people across ages. TCRdb recomputed calls from the 5' RACE reads with MiXCR, one row per CDR3 protein. The sample consists of 1.8 million or so distinct CDR3 sequences, roughly two fifths of them appearing once. The sample consisted of blood. The receptors derive from a human donor in good health. Both conserved end residues are part of each CDR3. The D gene is left open where the match is weak. Rows may omit the clone size; those that give it use once, few, many or a size class.

NA	TRBV7-2	NA	TRBJ2-7	CASSFDGVGEQYF	TGTGCCAGCAGCTTTGATGGGGTGGGCGAGCAGTACTTC
once	TRBV7-9	NA	TRBJ2-2	CASSPGTSGRRELFF	TGTGCCAGCAGCCCCGGGACTTCCGGACGAAGGGAGCTGTTTTTT
NA	TRBV20-1	NA	TRBJ2-5	CSADDRLVETQYF	TGCAGTGCTGACGACAGGCTAGTGGAGACCCAGTACTTC
few	TRBV4-2	NA	TRBJ1-6	CASSQESRQILPNSPLHF	TGTGCCAGCAGCCAAGAGTCTCGGCAGATACTACCAAATTCACCCCTCCACTTT
NA	TRBV20-1	NA	TRBJ1-4	CSATMGGAREKLFF	TGCAGTGCCACCATGGGGGGGGCGCGTGAAAAACTGTTTTTT
many	TRBV29-1	NA	TRBJ1-2	CSVGDIYGYTF	TGCAGCGTTGGGGACATCTATGGCTACACCTTC
once	TRBV12-3/TRBV12-4	NA	TRBJ1-3	CASSRTNRENTIYF	TGTGCCAGCAGTCGCACCAACAGGGAAAACACCATATATTTT
few	TRBV29-1	TRBD1	TRBJ2-7	CSVEEEDRVSYEQYF	TGCAGCGTTGAAGAGGAGGACAGGGTCTCCTACGAGCAGTACTTC
NA	TRBV6-2/TRBV6-3	NA	TRBJ1-1	CASGKGRTEAFF	TGTGCCAGCGGCAAAGGGCGGACCGAAGCTTTCTTT
NA	TRBV20-1	NA	TRBJ1-1	CRKKQGQSAFF	TGCAGAAAGAAACAGGGTCAATCGGCTTTCTTT
NA	TRBV4-1	NA	TRBJ2-2	CASTADGFDPGELFF	TGCGCCAGCACCGCTGATGGATTTGATCCCGGGGAGCTGTTTTTT
NA	TRBV20-1	NA	TRBJ1-5	CSARDGGGPQHF	TGCAGTGCTAGAGACGGGGGGGGGCCCCAGCATTTT
few	TRBV2	NA	TRBJ1-2	CASSPGARGNGYTF	TGTGCCAGCAGTCCAGGGGCCAGAGGGAATGGCTACACCTTC
few	TRBV10-3	NA	TRBJ1-2	CAITPSLNYGYTF	TGTGCCATCACCCCATCCCTGAACTATGGCTACACCTTC
few	TRBV10-2	TRBD1	TRBJ1-1	CASSDRGTGKSEAFF	TGCGCCAGCAGTGACCGCGGGACAGGGAAAAGTGAAGCTTTCTTT
once	TRBV6-1	NA	TRBJ1-2	CASSVSEISGYTF	TGTGCCAGCAGTGTTAGCGAGATCAGCGGCTACACCTTC
NA	TRBV7-2	TRBD2	TRBJ2-1	CASSSLPAGLAGNNEQFF	TGTGCCAGCAGCTCCCTACCCGCGGGACTAGCGGGGAACAATGAGCAGTTCTTC
NA	TRBV10-3	TRBD2	TRBJ2-1	CAISERAGGDYNEQFF	TGTGCCATCAGTGAGAGGGCGGGGGGAGATTACAATGAGCAGTTCTTC